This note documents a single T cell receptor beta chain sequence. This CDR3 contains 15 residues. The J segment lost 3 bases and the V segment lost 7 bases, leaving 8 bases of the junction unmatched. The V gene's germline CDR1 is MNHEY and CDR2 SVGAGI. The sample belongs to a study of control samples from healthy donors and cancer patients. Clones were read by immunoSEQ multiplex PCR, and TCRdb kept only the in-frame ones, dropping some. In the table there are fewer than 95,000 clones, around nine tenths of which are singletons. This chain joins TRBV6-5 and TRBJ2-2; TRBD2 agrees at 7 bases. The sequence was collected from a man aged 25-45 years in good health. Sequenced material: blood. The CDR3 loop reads CASTPGTTYTGELFF. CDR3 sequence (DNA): TGTGCCAGCACCCCCGGGACTACCTACACCGGGGAGCTGTTTTTT.